This T cell receptor beta chain was identified during a study of cytomegalovirus exposure and HLA in healthy donors. Study-wide background: The same platform used for the 650 to 700 first-cohort repertoires was also used for the 90 to 150 validation repertoires, as a later analysis reported. General study points: In vitro assays verified that a few CMV-associated chains recognized CMV antigens specifically. For most TCR sequences rarity was the rule, although some public TCRs occurred in many donors. The study put 160 or so TCR beta chains on its list as cytomegalovirus-associated.

Some clones are missing from TCRdb's copy, which holds only in-frame ones; the method was immunoSEQ multiplex PCR. The sample has about 130,000 clones, about 88% seen once; the top ten hold about 1.2%. Remarks on this clone: Its target is not known.

Germline V lookup: CDR1 MNHEY, CDR2 SVGAGI. This CDR3 contains 12 residues. Trimming removed 5 bases at V and 5 bases at J, with 9 bases between. This chain joins TRBV6-5 and TRBJ1-1; D uncertain. The sequence was obtained from a woman under 30 in good health and CMV-seronegative. Sequencing used PBMCs. CDR3: CASSRDGTEAFF. In DNA form, the CDR3 reads TGTGCCAGCAGTCGGGATGGGACTGAAGCTTTCTTT.